This T cell receptor beta chain emerged from a study of blood T cell repertoires in COVID-19. Study details: Whether acute or convalescent, the COVID-19 samples came from the United States, Italy and Spain. PBMCs, B-cell-depleted T cells, or T cells were the source of the cDNA or gDNA that made up the material.

This CDR3 contains 16 residues. The germline gives CDR1 SGHDN, CDR2 FVKESK. V lost 1 base and J lost 0, with 10 bases in between. This clone was seen more than once but under ten times. Study processing details: Researchers report that nucleated cell counts were estimated from reference gene primer amplification. Profiled with immunoSEQ multiplex PCR; TCRdb holds only in-frame clones, not every one. V and J calls and clone size are those listed in that table; D and trimming were worked out from the DNA. The sample lists fewer than 300,000 clones, around 82% occurring once. This chain uses TRBV14 with TRBJ2-1; D unclear. What was sequenced was peripheral blood. The receptor was isolated from a woman aged 18-29 years with acute or convalescent COVID-19. CDR3 loop: CASSQVFSSSYNEQFF. The CDR3 bases are TGTGCCAGCAGCCAAGTATTCTCCAGCTCCTACAATGAGCAGTTCTTC.